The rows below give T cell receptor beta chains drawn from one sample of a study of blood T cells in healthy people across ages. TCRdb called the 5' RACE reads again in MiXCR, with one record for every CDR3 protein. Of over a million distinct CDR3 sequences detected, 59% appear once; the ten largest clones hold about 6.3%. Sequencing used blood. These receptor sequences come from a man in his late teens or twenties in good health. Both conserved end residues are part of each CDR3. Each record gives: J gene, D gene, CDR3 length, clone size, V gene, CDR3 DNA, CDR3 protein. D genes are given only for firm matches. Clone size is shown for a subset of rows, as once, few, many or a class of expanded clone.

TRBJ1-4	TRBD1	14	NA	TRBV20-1	TGCAGTGCTAGGGAGACAGGGGTGGATGAAAAACTGTTTTTT	CSARETGVDEKLFF
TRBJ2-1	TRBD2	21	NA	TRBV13	TGTGCCAGCAGCTTTGGGACGGCTAGCGGGACCCCTGCTAGCTCCTACAATGAGCAGTTCTTC	CASSFGTASGTPASSYNEQFF
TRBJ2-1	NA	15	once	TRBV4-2	TGTGCCAGCAGCCAAGACAGCAAGACCTACAATGAGCAGTTCTTC	CASSQDSKTYNEQFF
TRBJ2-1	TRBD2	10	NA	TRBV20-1	TGCAGTTGTAGCGGGACCGAGCAGTTCTTC	CSCSGTEQFF
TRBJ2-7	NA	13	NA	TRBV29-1	TGCAGCGTTGAAGTCCAGGGCTCCTACGAGCAGTACTTC	CSVEVQGSYEQYF
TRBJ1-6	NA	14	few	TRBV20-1	TGCAGTGCTAAAGGGGCCGTAGCTAGTCCACCCCTCCACTTT	CSAKGAVASPPLHF
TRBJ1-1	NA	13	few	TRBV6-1	TGTGCCAGCAGTGGCGGGTTTAACACTGAAGCTTTCTTT	CASSGGFNTEAFF
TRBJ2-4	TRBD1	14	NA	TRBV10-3	TGTGCCATCCTTAGGGACAGGGGAAAAAACATTCAGTACTTC	CAILRDRGKNIQYF
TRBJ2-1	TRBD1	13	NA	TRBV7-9	TGTGCCAGCAAAACAGGGGGGATCAATGAGCAGTTCTTC	CASKTGGINEQFF
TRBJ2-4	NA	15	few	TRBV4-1	TGCGCCAGCAGCCAAGGCGGGGGCTCAGGAAACATTCAGTACTTC	CASSQGGGSGNIQYF
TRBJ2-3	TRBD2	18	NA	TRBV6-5	TGTGCCAGCAGTAACGGGGCTAGCGGGGGGGTTAGCACAGATACGCAGTATTTT	CASSNGASGGVSTDTQYF
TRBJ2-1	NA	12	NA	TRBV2	TGTGCCACCCGAGACAGATCCTACGAGCAGTTCTTC	CATRDRSYEQFF